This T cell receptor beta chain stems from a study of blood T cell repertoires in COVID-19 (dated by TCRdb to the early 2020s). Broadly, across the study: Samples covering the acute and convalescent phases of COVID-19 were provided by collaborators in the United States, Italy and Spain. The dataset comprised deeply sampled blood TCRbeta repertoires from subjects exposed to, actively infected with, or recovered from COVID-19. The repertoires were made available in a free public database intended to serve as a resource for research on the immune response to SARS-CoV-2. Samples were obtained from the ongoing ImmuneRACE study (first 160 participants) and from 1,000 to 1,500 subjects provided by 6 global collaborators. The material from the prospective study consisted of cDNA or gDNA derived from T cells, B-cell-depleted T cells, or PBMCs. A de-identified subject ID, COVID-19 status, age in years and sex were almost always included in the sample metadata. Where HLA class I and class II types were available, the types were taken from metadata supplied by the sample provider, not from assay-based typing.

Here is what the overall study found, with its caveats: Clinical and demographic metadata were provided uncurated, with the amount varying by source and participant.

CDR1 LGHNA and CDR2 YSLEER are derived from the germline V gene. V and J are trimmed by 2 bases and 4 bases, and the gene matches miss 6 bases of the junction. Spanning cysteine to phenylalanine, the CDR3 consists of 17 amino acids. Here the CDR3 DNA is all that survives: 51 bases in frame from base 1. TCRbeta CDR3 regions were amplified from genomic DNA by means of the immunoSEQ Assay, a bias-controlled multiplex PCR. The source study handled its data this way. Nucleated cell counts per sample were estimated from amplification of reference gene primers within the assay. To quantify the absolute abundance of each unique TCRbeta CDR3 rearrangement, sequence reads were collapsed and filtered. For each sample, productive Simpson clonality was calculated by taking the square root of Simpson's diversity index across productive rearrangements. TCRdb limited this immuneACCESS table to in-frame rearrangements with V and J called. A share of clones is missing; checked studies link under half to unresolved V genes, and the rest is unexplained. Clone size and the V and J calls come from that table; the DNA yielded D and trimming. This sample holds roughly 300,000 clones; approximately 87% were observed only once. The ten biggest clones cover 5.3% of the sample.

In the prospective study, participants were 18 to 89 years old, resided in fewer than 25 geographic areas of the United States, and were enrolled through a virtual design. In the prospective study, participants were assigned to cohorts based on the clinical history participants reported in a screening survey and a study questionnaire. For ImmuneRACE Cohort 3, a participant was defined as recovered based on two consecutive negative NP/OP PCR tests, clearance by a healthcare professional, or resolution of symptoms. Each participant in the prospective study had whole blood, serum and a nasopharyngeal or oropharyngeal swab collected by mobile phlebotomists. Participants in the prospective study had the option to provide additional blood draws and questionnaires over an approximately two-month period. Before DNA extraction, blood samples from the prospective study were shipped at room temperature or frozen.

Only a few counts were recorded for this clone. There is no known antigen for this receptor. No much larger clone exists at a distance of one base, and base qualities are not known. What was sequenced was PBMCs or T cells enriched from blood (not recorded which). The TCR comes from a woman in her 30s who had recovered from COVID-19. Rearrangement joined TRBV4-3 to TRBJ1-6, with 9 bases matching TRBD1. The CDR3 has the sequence CASSQLTDRGYNSPLHF. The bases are TGCGCCAGCAGCCAATTAACGGACAGGGGTTATAATTCACCCCTCCACTTT.